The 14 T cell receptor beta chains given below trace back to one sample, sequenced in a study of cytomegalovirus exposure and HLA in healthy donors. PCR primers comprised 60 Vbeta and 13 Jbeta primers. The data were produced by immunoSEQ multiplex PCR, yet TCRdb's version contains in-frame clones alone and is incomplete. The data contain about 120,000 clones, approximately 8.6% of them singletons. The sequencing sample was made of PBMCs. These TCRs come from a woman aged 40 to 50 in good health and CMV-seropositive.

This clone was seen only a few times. This CDR3 reads CASSPRVHQEQYF. Written as DNA, the CDR3 is TGTGCCAGTAGTCCGCGGGTCCATCAGGAGCAGTACTTC. The V call is TRBV19, the J call TRBJ2-5; perhaps TRBD2 as D (5 bases). This CDR3 has 13 amino acids. Germline V gene data show CDR1 as LNHDA and CDR2 as SQIVND (reference sequence). Trimming stripped 5 bases from V and 11 bases from J, with 18 bases between.

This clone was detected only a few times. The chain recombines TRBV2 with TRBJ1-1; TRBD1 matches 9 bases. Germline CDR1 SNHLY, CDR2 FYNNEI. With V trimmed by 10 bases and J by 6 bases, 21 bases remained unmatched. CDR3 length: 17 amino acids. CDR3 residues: CATPGTGGKLRTSEAFF. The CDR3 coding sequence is TGTGCCACCCCGGGAACAGGGGGCAAACTACGAACCTCTGAAGCTTTCTTT.

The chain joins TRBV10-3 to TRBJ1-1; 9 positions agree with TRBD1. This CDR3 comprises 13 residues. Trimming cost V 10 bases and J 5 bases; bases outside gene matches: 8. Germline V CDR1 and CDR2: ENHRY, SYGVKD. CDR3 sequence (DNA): TGTGCCACCCTCACAGGGGGCGGTACTGAAGCTTTCTTT. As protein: CATLTGGGTEAFF.

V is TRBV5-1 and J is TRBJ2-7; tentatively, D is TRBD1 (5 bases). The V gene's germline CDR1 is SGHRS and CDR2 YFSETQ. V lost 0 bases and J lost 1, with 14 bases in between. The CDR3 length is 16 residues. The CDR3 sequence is CASSLGRTQQSYEQYF. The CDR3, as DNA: TGCGCCAGCAGCTTGGGAAGGACACAACAATCCTACGAGCAGTACTTC.

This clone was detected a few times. CDR3: CASSNTGLVSTGELFF. For the CDR3, the DNA is TGTGCCAGCAGCAACACCGGGTTGGTATCCACCGGGGAGCTGTTTTTT. The chain carries TRBV5-6 and TRBJ2-2, with no clear D. The CDR3 totals 16 residues. Germline assignment: CDR1 SGHDT and CDR2 YYEEEE. V lost 4 bases and J lost 4, with 17 bases in between.

The CDR3 bases are TGTGCCAGCAGCTGGGGGACAGGGGAAGCTGGTGGCTACACCTTC. The encoded protein is CASSWGTGEAGGYTF. The chain joins TRBV5-5 to TRBJ1-2, with 10 nucleotides matching TRBD1. CDR3 length equals 15 residues. Trimming at V came to 3 bases and at J to 7 bases, leaving 9 bases not matched to a gene. CDR1 and CDR2 (germline): SGHKS, YYEKEE (reference sequence).

CDR3 in DNA: TGTGCCAGCAGCTCTAGTCCTTACGCTAGCACAGATACGCAGTATTTT. Protein product: CASSSSPYASTDTQYF. This chain uses TRBV7-6 with TRBJ2-3; D is unresolved. Between the trimmed V and J ends, which lost 4 bases and 0 bases, there was a span of 14 bases. The CDR3 covers 16 residues. The germline gives CDR1 SGHVS, CDR2 FNYEAQ. The full variable domain, rest sourced from reference TRBV7-6 and TRBJ2-3, is GAGVSQSPRYKVTKRGQDVALRCDPISGHVSLYWYRQALGQGPEFLTYFNYEAQQDKSGLPNDRFSAERPEGSISTLTIQRTEQRDSAMYRCASSSSPYASTDTQYFGPGTRLTVL.

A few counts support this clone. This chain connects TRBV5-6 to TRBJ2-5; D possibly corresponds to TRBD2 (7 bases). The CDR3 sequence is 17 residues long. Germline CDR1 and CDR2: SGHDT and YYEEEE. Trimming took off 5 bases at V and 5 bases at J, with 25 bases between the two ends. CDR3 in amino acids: CASSWMRGGLEGETQYF. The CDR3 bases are TGTGCCAGCAGTTGGATGAGGGGGGGGCTAGAAGGGGAGACCCAGTACTTC.

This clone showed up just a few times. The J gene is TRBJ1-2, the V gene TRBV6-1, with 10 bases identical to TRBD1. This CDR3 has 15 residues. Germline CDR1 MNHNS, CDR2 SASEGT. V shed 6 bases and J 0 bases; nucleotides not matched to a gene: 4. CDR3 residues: CASRIGQGANYGYTF. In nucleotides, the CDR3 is TGTGCCAGCAGGATTGGACAGGGGGCTAACTATGGCTACACCTTC.

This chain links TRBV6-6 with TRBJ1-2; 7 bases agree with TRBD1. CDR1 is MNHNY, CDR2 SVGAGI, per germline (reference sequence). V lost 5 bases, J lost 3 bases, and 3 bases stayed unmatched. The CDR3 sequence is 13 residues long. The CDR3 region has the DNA TGTGCCAGCAGTCTAGACAGGGACTATGGCTACACCTTC. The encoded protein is CASSLDRDYGYTF.

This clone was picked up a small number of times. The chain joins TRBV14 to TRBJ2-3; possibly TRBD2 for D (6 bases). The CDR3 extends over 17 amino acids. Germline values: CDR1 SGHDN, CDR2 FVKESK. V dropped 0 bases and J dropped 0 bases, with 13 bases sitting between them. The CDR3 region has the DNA TGTGCCAGCAGCCAAGATTGGAGGGGCCCTAGCACAGATACGCAGTATTTT. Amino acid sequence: CASSQDWRGPSTDTQYF.

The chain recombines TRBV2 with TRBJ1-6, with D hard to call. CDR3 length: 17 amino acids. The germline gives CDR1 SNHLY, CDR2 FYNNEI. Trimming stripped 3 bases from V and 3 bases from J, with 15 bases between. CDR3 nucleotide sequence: TGTGCCAGCAGTGAGAGGAGGGAAGTCTACTATAATTCACCCCTCCACTTT. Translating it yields CASSERREVYYNSPLHF.

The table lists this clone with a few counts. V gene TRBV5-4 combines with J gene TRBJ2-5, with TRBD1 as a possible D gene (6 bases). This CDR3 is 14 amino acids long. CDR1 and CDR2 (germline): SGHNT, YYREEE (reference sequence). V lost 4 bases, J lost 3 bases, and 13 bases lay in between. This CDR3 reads CASSVQGTKETQYF. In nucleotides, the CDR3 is TGTGCCAGCAGCGTACAGGGAACGAAAGAGACCCAGTACTTC.

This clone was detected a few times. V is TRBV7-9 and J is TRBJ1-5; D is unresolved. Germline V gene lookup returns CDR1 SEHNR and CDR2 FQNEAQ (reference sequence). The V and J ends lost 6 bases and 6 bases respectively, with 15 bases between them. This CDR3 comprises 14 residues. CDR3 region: CASSKTGMGQPQHF. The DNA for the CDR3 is TGTGCCAGCAGTAAGACGGGGATGGGTCAGCCCCAGCATTTT.